Below, 29 T cell receptor beta chains from the same sample are listed, as sequenced in a study of shared clonotypes between healthy human individuals. TCRdb's copy holds only in-frame clones and misses some; the assay was immunoSEQ multiplex PCR. The sample includes around 2,000,000 clones, around 96% seen only once; the top ten take approximately 1%. Naive CD8 populations comprised CD45RO-negative cells positively selected for CCR7, excluding terminally differentiated effector memory CD45RA+ cells. The sequencing sample was made of naive CD8+ T cells sorted from blood. The source is a man between 18 and 29 years old in good health.

Here the CDR3 DNA reads TGCGCCAGCAGCCAAGCCCCCCACGAGCAGTACTTC. Encoded protein: CASSQAPHEQYF. The rearrangement joins TRBV4-1 to TRBJ2-7, with no clear D. V was cut by 1 base and J by 5 bases, with 6 bases left in between. The CDR3 runs to 12 residues. CDR1 is MGHRA and CDR2 is YSYEKL in the germline V gene.

The chain uses TRBV27 and TRBJ1-1; a weak D match, TRBD1 (5 bases). Trimming removed 2 bases from V and 4 bases from J, with 14 bases in between. The length of the CDR3 is 15 residues. Germline V lookup: CDR1 MNHEY, CDR2 SMNVEV (reference sequence). The chain's CDR3 is CASSLRGGAGTEAFF. The CDR3 nucleotides read TGTGCCAGCAGTTTAAGGGGAGGGGCGGGCACTGAAGCTTTCTTT.

The genes are TRBV9 and TRBJ2-7; D is undetermined. V lost 0 bases and J 3 bases, leaving 13 bases between the germline ends. The germline gives CDR1 SGDLS, CDR2 YYNGEE. CDR3 length: 15 amino acids. The CDR3 here is CASSVGGNPGYEQYF. CDR3 DNA: TGTGCCAGCAGCGTAGGTGGGAACCCGGGCTACGAGCAGTACTTC.

V usage is TRBV5-5 and J usage is TRBJ2-7; 7 positions match TRBD2. Germline CDR1 is SGHKS and CDR2 is YYEKEE (reference sequence). The CDR3 consists of 15 residues. V lost 5 bases and J lost 3; bases outside the gene matches: 11. The CDR3 DNA follows: TGTGCCAGCAGATGGCTCCCCTCGGGGGGCTACGAGCAGTACTTC. Amino acids: CASRWLPSGGYEQYF.

This sequence joins TRBV6-1 and TRBJ1-4; tentatively, D is TRBD1 (5 bases). Germline-derived CDR1 and CDR2 are MNHNS and SASEGT. This CDR3 region has 16 residues. Trimming stripped 2 bases from V and 7 bases from J, with 17 bases between. The CDR3 spells CASSELGGQGGEKLFF. The DNA for the CDR3 is TGTGCCAGCAGTGAATTGGGAGGGCAGGGTGGTGAAAAACTGTTTTTT.

V gene TRBV19 combines with J gene TRBJ1-2, with TRBD1 as a possible D gene (6 bases). CDR3 length: 15 amino acids. CDR1 is LNHDA and CDR2 is SQIVND in the germline V gene (reference sequence). Trimming took off 0 bases at V and 3 bases at J, with 11 bases between the two ends. The CDR3 DNA follows: TGTGCCAGTAGTATAGATCGGACAGACTACTATGGCTACACCTTC. This codes for CASSIDRTDYYGYTF.

The chain is built from TRBV27 and TRBJ2-1, with TRBD2 matching over 8 bases. Germline V gene sequence: CDR1 MNHEY, CDR2 SMNVEV (reference sequence). The CDR3 covers 14 residues. J gave up 9 bases and V 6 bases, and 10 bases lay outside the gene matches. CDR3 sequence (DNA): TGTGCCAGCAGAGCGAGCGGGAGAATAGGTGAGCAGTTCTTC. This gives the protein CASRASGRIGEQFF.

V gene TRBV29-1 combines with J gene TRBJ2-3; 8 bases align to TRBD2. Trimming at V came to 7 bases and at J to 2 bases, leaving 5 bases not matched to a gene. Germline V CDR1 and CDR2: SQVTM, ANQGSEA. The CDR3 consists of 13 residues. In DNA form, the CDR3 reads TGCAGCGCCATAGCGGGGTTCACAGATACGCAGTATTTT. Encoded protein: CSAIAGFTDTQYF.

The gene calls are TRBV29-1 and TRBJ2-7; D uncertain. CDR3 length equals 12 residues. The germline V and J ends were trimmed by 4 bases and 0 bases, with 7 bases remaining between them. Germline V CDR1 and CDR2: SQVTM, ANQGSEA. The DNA of the CDR3 is TGCAGCGTTGGGCTCGGCTCCTACGAGCAGTACTTC. This translates into CSVGLGSYEQYF.

The chain uses TRBV2 and TRBJ2-3; possibly TRBD1 for D (7 bases). The V gene's germline CDR1 is SNHLY and CDR2 FYNNEI. The V end lost 2 bases, the J end lost 4 bases, and 13 bases lay between the germline ends. The CDR3 loop spans 15 amino acids. The CDR3 coding sequence is TGTGCCAGCAGTGAACTGCAGGGGGGCGCAGATACGCAGTATTTT. The encoded protein is CASSELQGGADTQYF.

The chain combines TRBV28 with TRBJ2-7; D remains unclear. Trimming shortened V by 2 bases and J by 5 bases, and 4 bases separated the two germline ends. Germline lookup yields CDR1 MDHEN and CDR2 SYDVKM. The CDR3 runs to 11 residues. CDR3 sequence (DNA): TGTGCCAGCAGTTTAATGAACGAGCAGTACTTC. Protein: CASSLMNEQYF.

In its sample, this clone was seen once. The gene calls are TRBV9 and TRBJ2-3, with a possible D match to TRBD2 (5 bases). The V end was cut by 0 bases, the J end by 6 bases, with 14 bases between. This CDR3 comprises 15 residues. Germline V gives CDR1 SGDLS, CDR2 YYNGEE. For the CDR3, the DNA is TGTGCCAGCAGCGTAGCGCTGGACGGCGGGGATACGCAGTATTTT. The encoded protein is CASSVALDGGDTQYF.

This rearrangement joins TRBV27 to TRBJ2-1; 8 nucleotides agree with TRBD2. The CDR3 runs to 14 residues. The germline V gene encodes CDR1 MNHEY and CDR2 SMNVEV (reference sequence). V shed 2 bases and J 10 bases; nucleotides not matched to a gene: 7. This chain's CDR3 is CASSLSGGVWEQFF. CDR3 in DNA: TGTGCCAGCAGTTTAAGCGGGGGAGTCTGGGAGCAGTTCTTC.

The V call is TRBV27, the J call TRBJ1-5; 7 bases map to TRBD1. Germline V lookup: CDR1 MNHEY, CDR2 SMNVEV (reference sequence). The V segment lost 6 bases and the J segment 5 bases; nucleotides outside the gene matches: 4. CDR3 length equals 13 residues. CDR3 amino acids: CASSDTGDQPQHF. The CDR3 coding sequence is TGTGCCAGCAGCGACACAGGGGATCAGCCCCAGCATTTT.

The chain employs TRBV4-3 and TRBJ2-1; D not resolved. The CDR3 contains 15 residues. The germline gives CDR1 LGHNA, CDR2 YSLEER. Trimming cost V 2 bases and J 0 bases, with 8 bases left between them. DNA for the CDR3: TGCGCCAGCAGCCAAAGTCCATTCTCCTACAATGAGCAGTTCTTC. Its translation: CASSQSPFSYNEQFF.

This chain uses TRBV6-5 with TRBJ2-1; 8 bases align to TRBD2. CDR1 is MNHEY, CDR2 SVGAGI, per germline. The CDR3 contains 15 residues. J was trimmed by 4 bases and V by 0 bases; bases with no gene match: 2. CDR3 DNA: TGTGCCAGCAGTTACTCGGCTAGCGGGTACAATGAGCAGTTCTTC. Protein product: CASSYSASGYNEQFF.

The CDR3 coding sequence is TGCGCCAGCAGCCTTTTACAATCCGGGACAGGACATGGCTACACCTTC. Encoded protein: CASSLLQSGTGHGYTF. The genes are TRBV4-1 and TRBJ1-2; 8 bases map to TRBD1. CDR1 is MGHRA and CDR2 is YSYEKL in the germline V gene. The length of the CDR3 is 16 residues. The trim removed 4 bases at V and 6 bases at J, leaving 13 bases unmatched.

The chain carries TRBV13 and TRBJ2-5; D is perhaps TRBD1 (5 bases). Trimming cost V 0 bases and J 10 bases, with 21 bases left between them. The CDR3 contains 16 residues. Germline CDR1 and CDR2: PRHDT and FYEKMQ (reference sequence). CDR3 DNA sequence: TGTGCCAGCAGCTTAGGAGGGCAGGGCCTGGTAGGAGACCAGTACTTC. The encoded protein is CASSLGGQGLVGDQYF.

J is TRBJ2-7 and V is TRBV9; D possibly corresponds to TRBD1 (5 bases). The V gene's germline CDR1 is SGDLS and CDR2 YYNGEE. The length of the CDR3 is 15 residues. V lost 0 bases, J lost 5 bases, and 15 bases lay in between. CDR3 loop: CASSVDGRALDEQYF. CDR3 nucleotides: TGTGCCAGCAGCGTAGATGGCAGGGCGTTGGACGAGCAGTACTTC.

The V gene is TRBV21-1, the J gene TRBJ2-3; the table's TRBD2 call for D was not verified on the DNA. TRBV21-1 is listed as a pseudogene. The CDR3 has 11 residues. The CDR3 sequence: CASSRGDTQYF. The CDR3 nucleotides read TGTGCCAGCAGCCGGGGGGATACGCAGTATTTT.

This clone appeared a single time. The genes are TRBV6-1 and TRBJ1-1; D gene unclear. The germline CDR1 and CDR2 sequences are MNHNS and SASEGT. The CDR3 runs 14 residues. The V end was cut by 3 bases, the J end by 2 bases, with 10 bases between. The CDR3 here is CASSDFWGNTEAFF. The CDR3 DNA reads as TGTGCCAGCAGTGACTTTTGGGGTAACACTGAAGCTTTCTTT.

V and J are TRBV7-2 and TRBJ2-3; D may correspond to TRBD1 or TRBD2 (5 bases each). CDR3 size: 15 residues. Germline V gene lookup returns CDR1 SGHTA and CDR2 FQGNSA. V was pared by 3 bases and J by 1 base, with 11 bases between. CDR3 region: CASSFSSGRTDTQYF. The CDR3, as DNA: TGTGCCAGCAGCTTCTCTTCGGGGCGCACAGATACGCAGTATTTT.

The rearrangement links TRBV5-4 to TRBJ1-4, with D perhaps matching TRBD1 (5 bases). V was shortened by 2 bases and J by 8 bases, with 13 bases between the two germline ends. The CDR3 spans 14 residues. Germline V gene lookup returns CDR1 SGHNT and CDR2 YYREEE (reference sequence). The CDR3 region is CASSFGGADEKLFF. CDR3 nucleotide sequence: TGTGCCAGCAGCTTTGGAGGGGCAGACGAAAAACTGTTTTTT. Variable domain in full (rest from reference TRBV5-4 and TRBJ1-4): ETGVTQSPTHLIKTRGQQVTLRCSSQSGHNTVSWYQQALGQGPQFIFQYYREEENGRGNFPPRFSGLQFPNYSSELNVNALELDDSALYLCASSFGGADEKLFFGSGTQLSVL.

The rearrangement links TRBV4-1 to TRBJ2-3; D gene uncertain. V shed 0 bases and J shed 4 bases, with 14 bases lying between them. The CDR3 is made up of 16 amino acids. The germline gives CDR1 MGHRA, CDR2 YSYEKL. The CDR3 loop is CASSQDELLPPDTQYF. The DNA of the CDR3 is TGCGCCAGCAGCCAAGATGAACTACTCCCTCCAGATACGCAGTATTTT.

J is TRBJ1-6 and V is TRBV9; no clear D gene. There are 16 residues in the CDR3. V was pared by 0 bases and J by 5 bases, with 12 bases between. From germline, CDR1 is SGDLS and CDR2 YYNGEE. The CDR3 region has the DNA TGTGCCAGCAGCGTAGAACCGGGAGGGAATAATTCACCCCTCCACTTT. Protein sequence: CASSVEPGGNNSPLHF.

This clone was detected only once. Other DNA sequences within the sample encode an identical CDR3. This chain joins TRBV27 and TRBJ1-1; 7 nucleotides align to TRBD1. The CDR3 is 13 residues long. J gave up 3 bases and V 5 bases, and 3 bases lay outside the gene matches. Germline lookup yields CDR1 MNHEY and CDR2 SMNVEV (reference sequence). The CDR3: CASSLDRDTEAFF. Written as DNA, the CDR3 is TGTGCCAGCAGTCTCGACAGGGACACTGAAGCTTTCTTT.

In this sample, this clone turned up once. The chain uses TRBV13 and TRBJ2-7; 12 bases are a match to TRBD2. The V segment lost 1 base and the J segment 6 bases; nucleotides outside the gene matches: 4. Per germline, CDR1 PRHDT and CDR2 FYEKMQ (reference sequence). The CDR3 is 15 amino acids. The CDR3 DNA reads TGTGCCAGCAGCTTAGAGACTAGCGGGGGACGCGAGCAGTACTTC. It is translated as CASSLETSGGREQYF.

J is TRBJ1-4 and V is TRBV6-6, with TRBD1 matching over 12 bases. The CDR3 has 14 residues. Trimming took 8 bases from V and 8 from J; bases not matched to a gene: 6. Per germline, CDR1 MNHNY and CDR2 SVGAGI (reference sequence). CDR3 sequence (DNA): TGTGCCAGCTTGGGACAGGGGGCAGACGAAAAACTGTTTTTT. Its protein product is CASLGQGADEKLFF.

The J gene is TRBJ2-7, the V gene TRBV5-1, with a possible D match to TRBD2 (6 bases). Germline assignment: CDR1 SGHRS and CDR2 YFSETQ. The V end lost 4 bases, the J end lost 4 bases, and 12 bases lay between the germline ends. The CDR3 has 13 residues. DNA of the CDR3: TGCGCCAGCAGCGAGGGACTCGGATACGAGCAGTACTTC. Amino acid sequence: CASSEGLGYEQYF.